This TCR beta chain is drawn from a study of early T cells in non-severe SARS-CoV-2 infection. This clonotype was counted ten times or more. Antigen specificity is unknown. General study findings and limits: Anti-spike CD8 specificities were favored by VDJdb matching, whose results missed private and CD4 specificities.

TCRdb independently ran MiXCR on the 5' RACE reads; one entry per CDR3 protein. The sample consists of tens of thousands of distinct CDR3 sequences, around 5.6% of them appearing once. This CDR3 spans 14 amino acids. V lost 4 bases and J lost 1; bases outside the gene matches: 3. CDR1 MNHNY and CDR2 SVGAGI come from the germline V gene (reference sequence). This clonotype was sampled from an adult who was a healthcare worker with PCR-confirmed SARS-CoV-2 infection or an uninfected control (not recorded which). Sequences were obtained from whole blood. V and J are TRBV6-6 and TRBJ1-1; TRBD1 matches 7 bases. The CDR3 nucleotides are TGTGCCAGCAGTTCGCAGGGGGAGAACACTGAAGCTTTCTTT. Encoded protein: CASSSQGENTEAFF.